The clone carrying this TCR beta chain was observed a handful of times. The record originates from a study of cytomegalovirus exposure and HLA in healthy donors. The study ran its PCR with 60 Vbeta and 13 Jbeta primers. The method was immunoSEQ multiplex PCR; TCRdb's version includes in-frame clones alone and lacks a portion of them. The sample has some 130,000 clones, roughly 82% seen once. Germline assignment: CDR1 MNHEY and CDR2 SVGAGI. The V and J ends lost 6 bases and 6 bases respectively, with 9 bases between them. The CDR3 runs 12 residues. The TCR originated in a man between 25 and 39 years old in good health and CMV-seronegative. The gene calls are TRBV6-5 and TRBJ2-1; D gene uncertain. The specimen sequenced was PBMCs. The CDR3 loop reads CASRAGVNEQFF. The DNA for the CDR3 is TGTGCCAGCAGGGCAGGTGTCAATGAGCAGTTCTTC.